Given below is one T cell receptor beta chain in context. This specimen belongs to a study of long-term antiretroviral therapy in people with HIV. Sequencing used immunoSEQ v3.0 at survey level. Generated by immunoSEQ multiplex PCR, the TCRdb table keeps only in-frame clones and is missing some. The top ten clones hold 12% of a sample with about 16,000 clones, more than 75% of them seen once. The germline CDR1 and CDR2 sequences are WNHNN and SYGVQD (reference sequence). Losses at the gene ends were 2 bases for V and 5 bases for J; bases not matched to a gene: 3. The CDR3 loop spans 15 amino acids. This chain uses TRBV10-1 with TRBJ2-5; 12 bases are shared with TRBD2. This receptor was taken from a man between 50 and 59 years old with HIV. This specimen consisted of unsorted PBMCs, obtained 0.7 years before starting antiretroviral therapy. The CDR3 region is CASSELAGGRETQYF. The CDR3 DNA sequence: TGCGCCAGCAGTGAGCTAGCGGGAGGGCGGGAGACCCAGTACTTC.